Below, one T cell receptor (beta chain) is given with its context. One Seattle source followed patients from active infection through their disease course. This specimen belongs to a study of blood T cell repertoires in COVID-19. Across the study: Whether acute or convalescent, the COVID-19 samples came from the United States, Italy and Spain. PBMCs, B-cell-depleted T cells, or T cells were the source of the cDNA or gDNA that made up the material.

Original methodology: Counts of nucleated cells, estimated from reference gene primer amplification, were obtained. Sequenced by immunoSEQ multiplex PCR; TCRdb stores in-frame clones only, minus some. That table is the source of V, J and clone size, and D and trimming were worked out from the DNA. In the table there are 150,000 to 200,000 clones, 94% of which are singletons. CDR3 length equals 12 residues. From germline, CDR1 is MDHEN and CDR2 SYDVKM. V was cut by 9 bases and J by 8 bases, with 11 bases left in between. The TCR comes from a man aged 25-45 years with COVID-19, enrolled during active disease. Sequencing input: peripheral blood. This chain links TRBV28 with TRBJ1-6; tentatively, D is TRBD1 (6 bases). CDR3 in amino acids: CASTPGDSPLHF. CDR3 in DNA: TGTGCCAGTACCCCAGGGGATTCACCCCTCCACTTT.